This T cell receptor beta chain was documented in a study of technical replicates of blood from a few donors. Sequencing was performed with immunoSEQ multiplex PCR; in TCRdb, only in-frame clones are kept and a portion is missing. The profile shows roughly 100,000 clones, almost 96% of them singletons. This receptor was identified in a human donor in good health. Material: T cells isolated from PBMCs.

DNA for the CDR3: TGTGCCAGCCCCCAGCGGGGGGAGAGCACAGATACGCAGTATTTT. This codes for CASPQRGESTDTQYF. The chain employs TRBV5-8 and TRBJ2-3; TRBD2 agrees at 9 bases. Germline V CDR1 and CDR2: SGHTS, YDEGEE. CDR3 length: 15 amino acids. The V gene end was trimmed by 7 bases and the J gene end by 0 bases; junction bases not matched to a gene: 6. The full variable domain, in which reference TRBV5-8 and TRBJ2-3 provide the parts outside the CDR3, is EAGVTQSPTHLIKTRGQQATLRCSPISGHTSVYWYQQALGLGLQFLLWYDEGEERNRGNFPPRFSGRQFPNYSSELNVNALELEDSALYLCASPQRGESTDTQYFGPGTRLTVL.